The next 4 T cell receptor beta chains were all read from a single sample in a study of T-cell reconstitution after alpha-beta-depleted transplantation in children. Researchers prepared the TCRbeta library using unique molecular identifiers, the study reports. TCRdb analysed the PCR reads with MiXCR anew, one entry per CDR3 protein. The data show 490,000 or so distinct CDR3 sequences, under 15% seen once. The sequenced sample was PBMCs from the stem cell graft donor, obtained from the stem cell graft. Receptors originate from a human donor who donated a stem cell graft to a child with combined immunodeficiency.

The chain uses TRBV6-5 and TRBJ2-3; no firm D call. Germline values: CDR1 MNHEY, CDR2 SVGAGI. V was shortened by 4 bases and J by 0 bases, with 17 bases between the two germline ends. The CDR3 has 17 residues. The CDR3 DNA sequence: TGTGCCAGCAGTTCCCCCGCTAGGACGTTCAGCACAGATACGCAGTATTTT. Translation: CASSSPARTFSTDTQYF.

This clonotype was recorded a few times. CDR3 coding DNA: TGTGCCAGCAGTGATATGGACAGTGCCCCAGAGCGGGATACGCAGTATTTT. It codes for CASSDMDSAPERDTQYF. The chain is built from TRBV6-1 and TRBJ2-3, with TRBD1 as a possible D gene (6 bases). Germline CDR1 MNHNS, CDR2 SASEGT. Trimming took off 3 bases at V and 6 bases at J, with 22 bases between the two ends. The CDR3 contains 17 residues.

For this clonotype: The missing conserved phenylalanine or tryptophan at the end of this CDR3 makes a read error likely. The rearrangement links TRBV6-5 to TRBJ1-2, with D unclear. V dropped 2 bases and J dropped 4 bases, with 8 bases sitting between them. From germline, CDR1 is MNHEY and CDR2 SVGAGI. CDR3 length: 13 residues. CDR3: CASSYVSSYGYTC. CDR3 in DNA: TGTGCCAGCAGTTACGTGTCCTCCTATGGCTACACCTGC.

The CDR3 bases are TGTGCCACCAGCAGGGAGCTGTTTTTT. Its protein product is CATSRELFF. The chain has TRBV24-1 and TRBJ2-2; D gene unclear. CDR1 and CDR2 (germline): KGHDR, SFDVKD. The CDR3 runs 9 residues. V lost 7 bases to trimming and J lost 9 bases, with 2 bases between them.